This TCR beta chain was captured in a study of blood T cell repertoires in COVID-19. Those enrolled, adults aged roughly 18 to 89 years, came from fewer than 25 US areas. Grouping used clinical history reported by participants in a survey and questionnaire. Cohort 3 donors counted as recovered after two negative PCRs, clearance, or resolved symptoms. Per the study methods: Nucleated cell number was recorded as an estimate derived from reference gene primer amplification. Only in-frame clones appear in the TCRdb table, and some are missing; sequencing was by immunoSEQ multiplex PCR. The V and J calls and clone size were taken over from that table, and D and trimming were inferred from the DNA. The sample has 450,000 or so clones; around 90% are singletons. Sequenced input: PBMCs or T cells enriched from blood (not recorded which). The source is a man aged 18 to 30 who had recovered from COVID-19.

CDR3 amino acids: CASSLGQAMQETQYF. The CDR3 region has the DNA TGTGCCAGCAGCTTAGGGCAGGCGATGCAAGAGACCCAGTACTTC. This rearrangement joins TRBV7-9 to TRBJ2-5; D is uncertain. V was cut by 1 base and J by 2 bases, with 11 bases left in between. CDR1 and CDR2 from the germline V gene are SEHNR and FQNEAQ (reference sequence). The CDR3 totals 15 residues.